The entry below describes one TCR beta chain. The target antigen is unknown. Assay used: immunoSEQ multiplex PCR; TCRdb lists only in-frame clones, some missing. The table shows around 110,000 clones, with approximately 90% occurring only once. This sample is part of a study of T cell responses to AZD1222 COVID-19 vaccine. Study results and caveats: Possibly, clonal diversity was underestimated; donors were largely white British and included more females. At baseline, seropositivity was found in only six AZD1222 recipients. Spike regions recognized by vaccine-associated CD4 TCRs spanned the protein, led by 160-218 and 743-854.

The CDR3 length is 17 residues. Unmatched junction bases numbered 9, after V lost 2 bases and J lost 4 bases. Per the germline V gene, CDR1 is SGHTA and CDR2 is FQGTGA. The source is an adult who received the AZD1222 COVID-19 vaccine. The chain links TRBV7-3 to TRBJ2-1; 9 nucleotides align to TRBD2. This specimen consisted of peripheral blood, obtained 28 days after the second AZD1222 dose. CDR3 bases: TGTGCCAGCAGCTTATCCCCTCGACTAGCGGAATACAATGAGCAGTTCTTC. It yields the protein CASSLSPRLAEYNEQFF.